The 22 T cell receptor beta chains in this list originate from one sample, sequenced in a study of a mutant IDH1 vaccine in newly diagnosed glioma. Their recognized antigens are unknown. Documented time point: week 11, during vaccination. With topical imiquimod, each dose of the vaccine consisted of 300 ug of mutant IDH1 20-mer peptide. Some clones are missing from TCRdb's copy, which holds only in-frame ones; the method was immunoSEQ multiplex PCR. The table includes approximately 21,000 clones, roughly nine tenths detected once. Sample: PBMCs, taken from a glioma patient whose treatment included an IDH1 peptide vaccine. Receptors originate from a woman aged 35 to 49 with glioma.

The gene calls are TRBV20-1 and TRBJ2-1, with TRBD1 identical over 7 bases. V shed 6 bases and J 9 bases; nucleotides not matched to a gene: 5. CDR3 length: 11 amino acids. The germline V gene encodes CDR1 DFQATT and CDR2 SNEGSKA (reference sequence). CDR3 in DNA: TGCAGTGCGGGCAGGGGGTCTGAGCAGTTCTTC. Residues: CSAGRGSEQFF.

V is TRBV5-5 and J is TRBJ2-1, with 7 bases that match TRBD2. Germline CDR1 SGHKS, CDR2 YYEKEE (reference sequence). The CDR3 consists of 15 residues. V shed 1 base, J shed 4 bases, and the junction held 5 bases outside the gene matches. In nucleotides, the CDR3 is TGTGCCAGCAGCTTGTCGGCTAGCGGATACAATGAGCAGTTCTTC. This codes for CASSLSASGYNEQFF.

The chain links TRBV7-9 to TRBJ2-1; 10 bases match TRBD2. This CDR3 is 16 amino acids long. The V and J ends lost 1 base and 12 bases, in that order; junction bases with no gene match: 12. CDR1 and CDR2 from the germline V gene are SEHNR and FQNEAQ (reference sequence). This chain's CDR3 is CASSLGPAGGPNRQFF. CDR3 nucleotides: TGTGCCAGCAGCTTAGGGCCAGCGGGAGGGCCTAATCGGCAGTTCTTC.

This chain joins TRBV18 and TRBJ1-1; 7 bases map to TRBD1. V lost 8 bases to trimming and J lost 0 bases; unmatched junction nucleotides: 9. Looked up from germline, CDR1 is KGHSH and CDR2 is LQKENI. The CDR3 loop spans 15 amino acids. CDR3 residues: CASERQGGMNTEAFF. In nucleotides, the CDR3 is TGTGCCAGCGAACGACAGGGCGGAATGAACACTGAAGCTTTCTTT.

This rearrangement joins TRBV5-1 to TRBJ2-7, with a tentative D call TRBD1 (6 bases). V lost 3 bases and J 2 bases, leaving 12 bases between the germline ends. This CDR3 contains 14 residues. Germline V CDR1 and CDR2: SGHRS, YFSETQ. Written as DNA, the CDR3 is TGCGCCAGCAGCTACCCTGACAGGACCTACGAGCAGTACTTC. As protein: CASSYPDRTYEQYF.

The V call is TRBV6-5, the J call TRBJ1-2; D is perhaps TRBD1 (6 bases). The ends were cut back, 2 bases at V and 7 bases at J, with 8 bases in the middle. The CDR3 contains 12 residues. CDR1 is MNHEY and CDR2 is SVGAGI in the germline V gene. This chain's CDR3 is CASSYLGGGYTF. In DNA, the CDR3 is TGTGCCAGCAGTTACCTAGGGGGTGGCTACACCTTC.

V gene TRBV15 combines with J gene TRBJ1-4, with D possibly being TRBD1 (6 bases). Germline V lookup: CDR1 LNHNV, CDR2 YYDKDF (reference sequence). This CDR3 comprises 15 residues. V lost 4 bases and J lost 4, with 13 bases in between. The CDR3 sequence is CATSTINRVNEKLFF. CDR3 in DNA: TGTGCCACCAGCACCATAAACAGGGTTAATGAAAAACTGTTTTTT.

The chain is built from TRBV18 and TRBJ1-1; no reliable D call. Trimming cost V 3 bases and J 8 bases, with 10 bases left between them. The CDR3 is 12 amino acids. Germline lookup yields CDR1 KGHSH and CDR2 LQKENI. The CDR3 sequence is CASSPAGSEAFF. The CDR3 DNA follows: TGTGCCAGCTCACCTGCCGGTTCGGAAGCTTTCTTT.

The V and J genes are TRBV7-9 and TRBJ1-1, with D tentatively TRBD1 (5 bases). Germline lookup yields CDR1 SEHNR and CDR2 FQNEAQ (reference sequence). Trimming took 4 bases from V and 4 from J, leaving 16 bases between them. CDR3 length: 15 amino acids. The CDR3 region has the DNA TGTGCCAGCAGCTCCTCCGGGGGGTTGGGCACTGAAGCTTTCTTT. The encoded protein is CASSSSGGLGTEAFF.

CDR3: CASRRDREETQYF. CDR3 nucleotide sequence: TGTGCCAGCAGGAGGGACAGAGAAGAGACCCAGTACTTC. V gene TRBV2 combines with J gene TRBJ2-5; 7 bases match TRBD1. Germline CDR1 SNHLY, CDR2 FYNNEI. The CDR3 runs 13 residues. The J segment lost 3 bases and the V segment lost 6 bases, leaving 4 bases of the junction unmatched.

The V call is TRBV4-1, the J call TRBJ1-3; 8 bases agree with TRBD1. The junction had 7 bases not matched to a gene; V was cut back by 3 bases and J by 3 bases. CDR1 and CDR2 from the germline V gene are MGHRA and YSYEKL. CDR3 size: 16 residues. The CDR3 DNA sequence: TGCGCCAGCAGCCAGGCGGACAGGGTTTATGGAAACACCATATATTTT. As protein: CASSQADRVYGNTIYF.

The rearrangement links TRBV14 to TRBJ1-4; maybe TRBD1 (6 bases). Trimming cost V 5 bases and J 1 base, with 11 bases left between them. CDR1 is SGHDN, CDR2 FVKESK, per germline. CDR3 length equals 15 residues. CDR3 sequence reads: CASSKQGLTNEKLFF. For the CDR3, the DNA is TGTGCCAGCAGCAAACAGGGTCTAACTAATGAAAAACTGTTTTTT.

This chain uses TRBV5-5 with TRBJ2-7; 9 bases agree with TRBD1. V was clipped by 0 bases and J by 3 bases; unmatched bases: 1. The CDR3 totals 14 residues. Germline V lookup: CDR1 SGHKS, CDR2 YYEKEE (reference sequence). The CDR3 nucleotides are TGTGCCAGCAGCTTGGGGGGACAGGGCTACGAGCAGTACTTC. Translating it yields CASSLGGQGYEQYF. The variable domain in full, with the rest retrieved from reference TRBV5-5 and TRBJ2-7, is DAGVTQSPTHLIKTRGQQVTLRCSPISGHKSVSWYQQVLGQGPQFIFQYYEKEERGRGNFPDRFSARQFPNYSSELNVNALLLGDSALYLCASSLGGQGYEQYFGPGTRLTVT.

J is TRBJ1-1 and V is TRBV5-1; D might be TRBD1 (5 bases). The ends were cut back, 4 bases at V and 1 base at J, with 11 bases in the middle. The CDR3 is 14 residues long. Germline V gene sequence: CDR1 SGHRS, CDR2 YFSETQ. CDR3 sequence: CASSDYTGNTEAFF. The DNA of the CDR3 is TGCGCCAGCAGCGACTATACAGGGAACACTGAAGCTTTCTTT.

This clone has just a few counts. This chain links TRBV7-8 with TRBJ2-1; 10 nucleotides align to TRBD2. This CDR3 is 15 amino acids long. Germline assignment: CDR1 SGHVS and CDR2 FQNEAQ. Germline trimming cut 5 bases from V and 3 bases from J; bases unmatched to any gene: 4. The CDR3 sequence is CASSEAGGGYNEQFF. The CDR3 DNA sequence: TGTGCCAGCAGCGAAGCGGGAGGGGGCTACAATGAGCAGTTCTTC.

This chain's CDR3 is CASSQERPGTGNQPQHF. DNA of the CDR3: TGTGCCAGCAGCCAAGAAAGACCCGGGACAGGGAATCAGCCCCAGCATTTT. The chain joins TRBV4-2 to TRBJ1-5; TRBD1 matches 9 bases. With 0 bases clipped from V and 4 bases from J, the junction kept 7 bases outside the gene matches. Germline lookup yields CDR1 LGHNA and CDR2 YNFKEQ. The length of the CDR3 is 17 residues.

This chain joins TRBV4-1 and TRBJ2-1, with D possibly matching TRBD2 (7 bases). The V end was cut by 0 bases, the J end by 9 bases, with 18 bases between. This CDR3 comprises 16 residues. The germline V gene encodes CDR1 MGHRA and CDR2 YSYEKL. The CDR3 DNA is TGCGCCAGCAGCCAAGATCCGCGGGGGCGTCTGGGTGAGCAGTTCTTC. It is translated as CASSQDPRGRLGEQFF.

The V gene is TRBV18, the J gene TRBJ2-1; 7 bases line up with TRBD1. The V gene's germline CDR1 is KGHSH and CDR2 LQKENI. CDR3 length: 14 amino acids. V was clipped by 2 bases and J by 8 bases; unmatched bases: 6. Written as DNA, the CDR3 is TGTGCCAGCTCACCATTAGACAGGGCGGATGAGCAGTTCTTC. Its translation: CASSPLDRADEQFF.

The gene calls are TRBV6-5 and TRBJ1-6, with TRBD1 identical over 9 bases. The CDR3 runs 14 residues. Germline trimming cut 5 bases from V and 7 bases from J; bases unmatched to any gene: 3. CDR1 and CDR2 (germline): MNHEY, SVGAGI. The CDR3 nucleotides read TGTGCCAGCAGTGAGACAGGGGGGAATTCACCCCTCCACTTT. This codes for CASSETGGNSPLHF.

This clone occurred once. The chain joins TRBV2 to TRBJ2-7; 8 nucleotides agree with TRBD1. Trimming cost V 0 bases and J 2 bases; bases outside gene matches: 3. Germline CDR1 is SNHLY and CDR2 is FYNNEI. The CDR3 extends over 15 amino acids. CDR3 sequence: CASSEAQGAPYEQYF. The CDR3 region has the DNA TGTGCCAGCAGTGAAGCTCAGGGGGCTCCCTACGAGCAGTACTTC.

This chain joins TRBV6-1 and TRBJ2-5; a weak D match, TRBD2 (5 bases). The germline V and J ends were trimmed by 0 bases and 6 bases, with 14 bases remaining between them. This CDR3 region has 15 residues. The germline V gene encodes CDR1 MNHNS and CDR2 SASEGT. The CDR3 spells CASSEARVVTKTQYF. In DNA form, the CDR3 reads TGTGCCAGCAGTGAAGCGAGGGTCGTGACGAAGACCCAGTACTTC.

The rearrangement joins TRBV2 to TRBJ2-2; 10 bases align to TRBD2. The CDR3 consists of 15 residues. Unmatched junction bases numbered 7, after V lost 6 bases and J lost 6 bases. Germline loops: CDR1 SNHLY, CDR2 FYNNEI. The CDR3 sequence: CASRASSGGAGELFF. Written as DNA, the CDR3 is TGTGCCAGCAGAGCTTCTAGCGGGGGTGCCGGGGAGCTGTTTTTT.